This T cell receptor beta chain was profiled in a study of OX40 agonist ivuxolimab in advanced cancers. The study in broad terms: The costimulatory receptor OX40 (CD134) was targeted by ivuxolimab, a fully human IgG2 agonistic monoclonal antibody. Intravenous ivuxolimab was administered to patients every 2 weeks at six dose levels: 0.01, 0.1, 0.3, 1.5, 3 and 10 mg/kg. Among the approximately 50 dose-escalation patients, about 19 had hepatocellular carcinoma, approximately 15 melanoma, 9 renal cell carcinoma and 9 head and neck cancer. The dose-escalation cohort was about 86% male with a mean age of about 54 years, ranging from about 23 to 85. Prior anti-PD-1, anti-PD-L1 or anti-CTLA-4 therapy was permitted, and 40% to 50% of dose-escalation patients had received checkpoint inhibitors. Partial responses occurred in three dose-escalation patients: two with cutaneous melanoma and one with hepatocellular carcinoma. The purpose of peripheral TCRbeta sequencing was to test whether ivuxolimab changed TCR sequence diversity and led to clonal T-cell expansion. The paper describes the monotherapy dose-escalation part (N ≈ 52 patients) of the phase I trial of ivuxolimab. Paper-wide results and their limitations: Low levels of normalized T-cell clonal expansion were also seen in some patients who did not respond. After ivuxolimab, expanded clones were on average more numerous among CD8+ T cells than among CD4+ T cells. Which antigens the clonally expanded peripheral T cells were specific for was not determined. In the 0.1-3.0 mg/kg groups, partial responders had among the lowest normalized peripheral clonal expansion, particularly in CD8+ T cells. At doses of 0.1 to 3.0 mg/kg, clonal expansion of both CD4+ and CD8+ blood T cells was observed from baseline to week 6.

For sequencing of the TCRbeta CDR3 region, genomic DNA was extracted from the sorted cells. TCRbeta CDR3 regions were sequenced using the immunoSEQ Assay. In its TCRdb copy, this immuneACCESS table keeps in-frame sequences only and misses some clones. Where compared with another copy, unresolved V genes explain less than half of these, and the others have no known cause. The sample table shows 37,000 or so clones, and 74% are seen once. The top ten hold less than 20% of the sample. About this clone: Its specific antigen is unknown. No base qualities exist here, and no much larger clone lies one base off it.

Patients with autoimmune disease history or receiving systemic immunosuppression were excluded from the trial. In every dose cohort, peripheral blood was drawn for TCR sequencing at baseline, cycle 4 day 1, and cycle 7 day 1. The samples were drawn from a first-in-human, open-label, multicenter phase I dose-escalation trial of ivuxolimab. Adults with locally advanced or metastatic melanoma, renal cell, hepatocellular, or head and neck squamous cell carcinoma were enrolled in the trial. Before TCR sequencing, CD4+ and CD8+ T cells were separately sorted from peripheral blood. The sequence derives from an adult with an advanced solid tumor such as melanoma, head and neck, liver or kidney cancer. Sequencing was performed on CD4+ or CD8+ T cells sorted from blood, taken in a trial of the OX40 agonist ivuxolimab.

The DNA sequence is TGTGCCAGCAGCTTAGGGACAGGGACCTACGAGCAGTACTTC. This sequence encodes CASSLGTGTYEQYF. The chain employs TRBV7-2 and TRBJ2-7, with TRBD1 identical over 8 junction bases. For this chain, trimming is 1 base at the V end and 2 bases at the J end, and the number of junction bases without a gene match is 1. The CDR3, cysteine through phenylalanine, is 14 amino acids long. Solely the CDR3 DNA is kept, with 42 bases framed from the first base. The CDR1 and CDR2 encoded by the germline V gene are SGHTA and FQGNSA.